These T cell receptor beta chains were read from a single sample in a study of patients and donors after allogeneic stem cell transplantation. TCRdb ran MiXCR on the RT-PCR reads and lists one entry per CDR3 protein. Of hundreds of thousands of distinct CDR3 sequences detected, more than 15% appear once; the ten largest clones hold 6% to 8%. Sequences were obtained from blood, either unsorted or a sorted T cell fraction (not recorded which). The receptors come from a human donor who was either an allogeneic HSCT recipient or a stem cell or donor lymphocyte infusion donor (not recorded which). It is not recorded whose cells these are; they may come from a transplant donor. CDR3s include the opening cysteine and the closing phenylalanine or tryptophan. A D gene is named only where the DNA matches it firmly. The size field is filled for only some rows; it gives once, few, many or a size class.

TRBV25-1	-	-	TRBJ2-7	TGTGCCAGCGGGGGAGCGGGTCGCGGCATCTACGAGCAGTACTTC	CASGGAGRGIYEQYF
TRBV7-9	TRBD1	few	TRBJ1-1	TGTGCCAGCAGCCCAGGGGGCGTTGGTGAAGCTTTCTTT	CASSPGGVGEAFF
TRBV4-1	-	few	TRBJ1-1	TGCGCCAGCAGCCGGGTCAGGACAGAGAGCACTGAAGCTTTCTTT	CASSRVRTESTEAFF
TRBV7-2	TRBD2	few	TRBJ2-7	TGTGCCAGCAGCTTTATTGGACTAGCGTTCTCCTACGAGCAGTACTTC	CASSFIGLAFSYEQYF
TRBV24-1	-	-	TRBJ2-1	TGTGCCACCAGTAAGGGAATAGCCTACAATGAGCAGTTCTTC	CATSKGIAYNEQFF
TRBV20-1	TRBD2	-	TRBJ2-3	TGCAGTGCTAGAGCGGGAGGAGGCACAGATACGCAGTATTTT	CSARAGGGTDTQYF
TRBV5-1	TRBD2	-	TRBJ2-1	TGCACCAGCAGAATGACTAGCGGGAGTTTCGATGAGCAGTTCTTC	CTSRMTSGSFDEQFF
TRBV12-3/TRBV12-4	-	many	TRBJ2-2	TGTGCCAGCAGTTTGCACACCGAGACCGGGGAGCTGTTTTTT	CASSLHTETGELFF
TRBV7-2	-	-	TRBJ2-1	TGTGCCAGCAGCTTAGGGGGGGGGCGCCCCTACAATGAGCAGTTCTTC	CASSLGGGRPYNEQFF
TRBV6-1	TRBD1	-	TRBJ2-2	TGTGCCAGCGGAAGGGACAGGATCAGGGAGCTGTTTTTT	CASGRDRIRELFF
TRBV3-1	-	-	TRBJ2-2	TGTGCCAGCAGCCACCTACGTCGAGGAGGCACCGGGGAGCTGTTTTTT	CASSHLRRGGTGELFF
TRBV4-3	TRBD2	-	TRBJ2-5	TGCGCCAGCAGCCTCCCCTTTAGACTAGCGGGGGTCCAAGAGACCCAGTACTTC	CASSLPFRLAGVQETQYF
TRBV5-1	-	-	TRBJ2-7	TGCGCCAGCAGCTTGTATTCGGACAGACGATTCTACGAGCAGTACTTC	CASSLYSDRRFYEQYF
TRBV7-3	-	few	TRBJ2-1	TGTGCCAGCAGCTCCTCTCACAATGAGCAGTTCTTC	CASSSSHNEQFF
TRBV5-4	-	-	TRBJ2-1	TGTGCCAGCAGCGGCGCCCAGGCCAATGAGCAGTTCTTC	CASSGAQANEQFF
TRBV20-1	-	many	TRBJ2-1	TGCAGTGGGGGGTTGGCTGAGCAGTTCTTC	CSGGLAEQFF
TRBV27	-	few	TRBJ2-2	TGTGCCAGCAGTTTATCCGGGGAGTCGGTCGGGGAGCTGTTTTTT	CASSLSGESVGELFF
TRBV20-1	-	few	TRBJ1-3	TGCAGTGCTACAGCGAGCTCTGGAAACACCATATATTTT	CSATASSGNTIYF
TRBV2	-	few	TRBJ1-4	TGTGCCAGCAGTGATCGTAGGCAGACTAATGAAAAACTGTTTTTT	CASSDRRQTNEKLFF
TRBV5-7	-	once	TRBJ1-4	TGTGCCAGCAGAGACGGGACTCAGAATGAAAAACTGTTTTTT	CASRDGTQNEKLFF